What follows are 20 T cell receptor beta chains derived from one specimen sequenced in a study of blood T cell repertoires in COVID-19 (TCRdb year 2020). The library was produced with the immunoSEQ multiplex PCR assay. Sourced from immuneACCESS, this table was stored by TCRdb with only in-frame sequences that have V and J called. A share of the clones is absent; for the studies checked, an unresolved V gene accounts for under half, and the remainder has no known explanation. This sample holds around 160,000 clones; approximately 90% were observed only once. Approximately 4.3% of the sample lies in the top ten. Sequenced: PBMCs or T cells enriched from blood (not recorded which). All receptors come from a middle-aged woman who had been exposed to COVID-19.

J is TRBJ2-3 and V is TRBV19, with a weak D call TRBD2 (5 bases). The CDR3 length is 16 residues. The V gene's germline CDR1 is LNHDA and CDR2 SQIVND (reference sequence). Trimming took 5 bases from V and 2 from J, leaving 17 bases between them. As DNA, the CDR3 is TGTGCCAGTAGTGGGGATCCGGACTTCACCACAGATACGCAGTATTTT. Translating gives CASSGDPDFTTDTQYF. The whole variable domain, remainder taken from reference TRBV19 and TRBJ2-3, is DGGITQSPKYLFRKEGQNVTLSCEQNLNHDAMYWYRQDPGQGLRLIYYSQIVNDFQKGDIAEGYSVSREKKESFPLTVTSAQKNPTAFYLCASSGDPDFTTDTQYFGPGTRLTVL.

V is TRBV11-3 and J is TRBJ1-6, with TRBD1 identical over 8 bases. Germline CDR1 is SGHNT and CDR2 is YENEEA. The CDR3 extends over 16 amino acids. J gave up 10 bases and V 4 bases, and 12 bases lay outside the gene matches. CDR3 bases: TGTGCCAGCAGCTCCGGCACAGGGGGTAAACACTCACCCCTCCACTTT. Amino acid sequence: CASSSGTGGKHSPLHF.

This clone appeared many times. CDR3 sequence: CASSPLGGNTGELFF. CDR3 DNA sequence: TGTGCCAGCAGCCCCCTTGGCGGGAACACCGGGGAGCTGTTTTTT. The chain carries TRBV7-3 and TRBJ2-2; D unresolved. The germline V gene has CDR1 SGHTA and CDR2 FQGTGA. The CDR3 has 15 residues. Trimming took 5 bases from V and 1 from J, leaving 11 bases between them.

This rearrangement joins TRBV27 to TRBJ2-7; D is possibly TRBD2 (6 bases). V was clipped by 5 bases and J by 2 bases, with 13 bases between them. This CDR3 comprises 14 residues. The V gene's germline CDR1 is MNHEY and CDR2 SMNVEV (reference sequence). In DNA, the CDR3 is TGTGCCAGCAGTCCCGGGACTGCCACCTACGAGCAGTACTTC. Protein: CASSPGTATYEQYF.

This chain joins TRBV6-5 and TRBJ2-7; 13 bases fit TRBD2. CDR1 is MNHEY, CDR2 SVGAGI, per germline. With 0 bases clipped from V and 1 base from J, the junction kept 0 bases outside the gene matches. CDR3 length equals 16 residues. The CDR3 loop is CASSYSGLAGSYEQYF. The CDR3 nucleotides read TGTGCCAGCAGTTACTCGGGACTAGCGGGGTCCTACGAGCAGTACTTC.

The V and J genes are TRBV27 and TRBJ2-5, with D possibly matching TRBD1 (6 bases). The length of the CDR3 is 16 residues. V lost 6 bases and J 0 bases, leaving 17 bases between the germline ends. Germline CDR1 is MNHEY and CDR2 is SMNVEV (reference sequence). For the CDR3, the DNA is TGTGCCAGCAGGGGGGTCGGACAGCGGTACCAAGAGACCCAGTACTTC. The encoded protein is CASRGVGQRYQETQYF.

The chain links TRBV25-1 to TRBJ1-2, with 7 nucleotides matching TRBD1. J lost 8 bases, V lost 3 bases, and 3 bases had no gene match. This CDR3 spans 12 amino acids. Germline-derived CDR1 and CDR2 are MGHDK and SYGVNS. The CDR3 DNA is TGTGCCAGCAGTGAGACAGGGAAGGGCTACACCTTC. Translation gives CASSETGKGYTF.

V gene TRBV5-1 combines with J gene TRBJ2-5; D is possibly TRBD1 (7 bases). The CDR3 runs to 15 residues. V was pared by 1 base and J by 4 bases, with 14 bases between. From germline, CDR1 is SGHRS and CDR2 YFSETQ. DNA of the CDR3: TGCGCCAGCAGCTTGAAGGCAGGGGGAGGAGAGACCCAGTACTTC. This codes for CASSLKAGGGETQYF.

The V gene is TRBV2, the J gene TRBJ2-7; the D gene is possibly TRBD2 (6 bases). There are 12 residues in the CDR3. Trimming took 5 bases from V and 3 from J, leaving 8 bases between them. Looked up from germline, CDR1 is SNHLY and CDR2 is FYNNEI. The CDR3, as DNA: TGTGCCAGCAGTTCTAGCGTCTACGAGCAGTACTTC. Translating it yields CASSSSVYEQYF.

The chain recombines TRBV20-1 with TRBJ2-5; a weak D match, TRBD2 (6 bases). CDR3 size: 11 residues. Germline-derived CDR1 and CDR2 are DFQATT and SNEGSKA (reference sequence). CDR3 sequence reads: CSGRASETQYF. CDR3 in DNA: TGCAGCGGGAGAGCATCAGAGACCCAGTACTTC.

The rearrangement links TRBV6-1 to TRBJ2-3; TRBD2 is a possible D gene (6 bases). The germline CDR1 and CDR2 sequences are MNHNS and SASEGT. The CDR3 is 13 residues long. V lost 3 bases and J 6 bases, leaving 10 bases between the germline ends. In DNA, the CDR3 is TGTGCCAGCAGTGATCTTCGGGGGGATACGCAGTATTTT. Residues: CASSDLRGDTQYF.

V gene TRBV6-6 combines with J gene TRBJ2-5, with a tentative D call TRBD1 (6 bases). The CDR3 contains 14 residues. In germline, CDR1 is MNHNY, CDR2 SVGAGI (reference sequence). Between the trimmed V and J ends, which lost 8 bases and 5 bases, there was a span of 18 bases. The CDR3 nucleotides are TGTGCCAGCCAAACAGGGACGTTGGTGGAGACCCAGTACTTC. Protein: CASQTGTLVETQYF.

The V gene is TRBV7-2, the J gene TRBJ1-6; D gene unclear. Germline-derived CDR1 and CDR2 are SGHTA and FQGNSA. CDR3 length equals 14 residues. The V end was cut by 6 bases, the J end by 9 bases, with 15 bases between. Written as DNA, the CDR3 is TGTGCCAGCAGAAGACCCGCTTCGGGTTCACCCCTCCACTTT. Translation gives CASRRPASGSPLHF.

This clone was counted a single time. The chain uses TRBV4-3 and TRBJ2-7, with D maybe TRBD1 (5 bases). CDR1 LGHNA and CDR2 YSLEER come from the germline V gene. V was clipped by 0 bases and J by 2 bases, with 11 bases between them. The CDR3 length is 15 residues. The CDR3 nucleotides read TGCGCCAGCAGCCAAGAGAGGACACCCGCCTACGAGCAGTACTTC. Amino acids: CASSQERTPAYEQYF.

The chain has TRBV9 and TRBJ1-6; no definite D call. The CDR3 is made up of 14 amino acids. V lost 3 bases and J lost 8, with 12 bases in between. Germline CDR1 reads SGDLS; CDR2 reads YYNGEE. This CDR3 reads CASSARGGDSPLHF. The CDR3 coding sequence is TGTGCCAGCAGCGCCCGGGGTGGGGATTCACCCCTCCACTTT. The full variable domain, in which reference TRBV9 and TRBJ1-6 provide the parts outside the CDR3, is DSGVTQTPKHLITATGQRVTLRCSPRSGDLSVYWYQQSLDQGLQFLIQYYNGEERAKGNILERFSAQQFPDLHSELNLSSLELGDSALYFCASSARGGDSPLHFGNGTRLTVT.

The chain recombines TRBV27 with TRBJ2-5; 9 bases map to TRBD1. Germline trimming cut 2 bases from V and 5 bases from J; bases unmatched to any gene: 12. This CDR3 comprises 17 residues. Looked up from germline, CDR1 is MNHEY and CDR2 is SMNVEV (reference sequence). CDR3 DNA sequence: TGTGCCAGCAGTTTAAACCCGGGACAGGGTGGTTGGGAGACCCAGTACTTC. Translating it yields CASSLNPGQGGWETQYF.

The chain is built from TRBV5-4 and TRBJ2-1; TRBD2 matches at 14 bases. The CDR3 length is 17 residues. Trimming cost V 3 bases and J 9 bases; bases outside gene matches: 11. Looked up from germline, CDR1 is SGHNT and CDR2 is YYREEE (reference sequence). CDR3 nucleotide sequence: TGTGCCAGCAGCTCGCCCGCCGGGACTAGCGGGAGAGGTGAGCAGTTCTTC. This sequence encodes CASSSPAGTSGRGEQFF.

The chain joins TRBV5-6 to TRBJ2-3, with a tentative D call TRBD2 (5 bases). The germline CDR1 and CDR2 sequences are SGHDT and YYEEEE. V lost 0 bases to trimming and J lost 2 bases, with 10 bases between them. CDR3 length equals 15 residues. CDR3 loop: CASSLDGLNTDTQYF. DNA for the CDR3: TGTGCCAGCAGCTTGGATGGACTGAACACAGATACGCAGTATTTT. The variable domain in full, completed from reference TRBV5-6 and TRBJ2-3, reads DAGVTQSPTHLIKTRGQQVTLRCSPKSGHDTVSWYQQALGQGPQFIFQYYEEEERQRGNFPDRFSGHQFPNYSSELNVNALLLGDSALYLCASSLDGLNTDTQYFGPGTRLTVL.

This rearrangement joins TRBV7-9 to TRBJ2-1; D might be TRBD2 (5 bases). The V and J ends lost 3 bases and 7 bases respectively, with 16 bases between them. Germline V gives CDR1 SEHNR, CDR2 FQNEAQ (reference sequence). The CDR3 is 15 amino acids. CDR3 loop: CASSFEGSKRNEQFF. DNA of the CDR3: TGTGCCAGCAGCTTTGAGGGCTCTAAGAGAAATGAGCAGTTCTTC.

The chain employs TRBV27 and TRBJ2-2; D is unresolved. The CDR3 has 13 residues. The V gene lost 7 bases and the J gene lost 8 bases, with 14 bases spanning the gap. Germline V gene lookup returns CDR1 MNHEY and CDR2 SMNVEV (reference sequence). CDR3 residues: CASTPAVVGELFF. The CDR3 bases are TGTGCCAGCACTCCGGCGGTTGTTGGGGAGCTGTTTTTT.